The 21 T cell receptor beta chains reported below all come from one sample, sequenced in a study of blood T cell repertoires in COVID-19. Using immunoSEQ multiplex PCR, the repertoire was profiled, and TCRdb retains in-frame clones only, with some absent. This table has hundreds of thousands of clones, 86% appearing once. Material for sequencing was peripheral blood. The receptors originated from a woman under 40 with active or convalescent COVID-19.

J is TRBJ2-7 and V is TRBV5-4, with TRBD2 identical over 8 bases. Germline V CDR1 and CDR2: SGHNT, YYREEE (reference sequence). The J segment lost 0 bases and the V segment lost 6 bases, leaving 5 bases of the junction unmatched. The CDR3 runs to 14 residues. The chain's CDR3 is CASTTSGSSYEQYF. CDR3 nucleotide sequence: TGTGCCAGCACCACTAGCGGTAGCTCCTACGAGCAGTACTTC.

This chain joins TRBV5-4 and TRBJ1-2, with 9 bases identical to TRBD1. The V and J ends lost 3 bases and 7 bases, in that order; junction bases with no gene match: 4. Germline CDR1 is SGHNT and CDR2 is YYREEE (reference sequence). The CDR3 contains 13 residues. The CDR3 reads CASSYTGGGGYTF. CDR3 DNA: TGTGCCAGCAGCTACACAGGGGGCGGTGGCTACACCTTC.

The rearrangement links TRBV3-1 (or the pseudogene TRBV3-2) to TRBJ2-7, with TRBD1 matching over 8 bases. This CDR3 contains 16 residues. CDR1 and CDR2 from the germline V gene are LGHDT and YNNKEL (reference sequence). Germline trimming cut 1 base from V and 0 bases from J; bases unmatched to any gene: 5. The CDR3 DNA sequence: TGTGCCAGCAGCCAAGGGACAGGGTTAGTCTCCTACGAGCAGTACTTC. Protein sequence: CASSQGTGLVSYEQYF.

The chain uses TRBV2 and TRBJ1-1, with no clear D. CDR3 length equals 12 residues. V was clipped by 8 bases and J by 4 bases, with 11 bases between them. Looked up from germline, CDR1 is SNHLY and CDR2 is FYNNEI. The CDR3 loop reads CASLGLVTEAFF. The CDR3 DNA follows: TGTGCCAGCCTAGGATTGGTCACTGAAGCTTTCTTT.

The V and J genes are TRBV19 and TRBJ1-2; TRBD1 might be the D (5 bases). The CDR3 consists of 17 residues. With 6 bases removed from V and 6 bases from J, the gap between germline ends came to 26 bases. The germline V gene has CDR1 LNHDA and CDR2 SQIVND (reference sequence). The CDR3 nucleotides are TGTGCCAGTAGCTCACCCCGGCCCCAGGGTAGATTGAATGGCTACACCTTC. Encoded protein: CASSSPRPQGRLNGYTF.

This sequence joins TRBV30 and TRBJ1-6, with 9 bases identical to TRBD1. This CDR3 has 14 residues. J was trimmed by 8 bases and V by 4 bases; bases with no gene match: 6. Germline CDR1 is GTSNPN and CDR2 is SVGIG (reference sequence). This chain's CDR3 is CAWTSDRGYSPLHF. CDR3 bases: TGTGCCTGGACCTCGGACAGGGGATATTCACCCCTCCACTTT.

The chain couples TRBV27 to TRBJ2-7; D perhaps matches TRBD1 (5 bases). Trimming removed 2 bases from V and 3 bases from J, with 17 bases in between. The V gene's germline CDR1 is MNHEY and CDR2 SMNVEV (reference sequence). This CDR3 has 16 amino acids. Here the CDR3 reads CASSLPRQNSDYEQYF. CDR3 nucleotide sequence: TGTGCCAGCAGTTTACCCCGACAGAATTCGGACTACGAGCAGTACTTC.

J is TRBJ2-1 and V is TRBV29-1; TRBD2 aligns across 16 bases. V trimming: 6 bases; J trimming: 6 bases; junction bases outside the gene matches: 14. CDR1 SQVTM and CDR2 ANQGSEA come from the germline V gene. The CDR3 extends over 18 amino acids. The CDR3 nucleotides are TGCAGCGTCAACGGGGGGACTAGCGGGAGGGAGGCCCTCAATGAGCAGTTCTTC. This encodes CSVNGGTSGREALNEQFF.

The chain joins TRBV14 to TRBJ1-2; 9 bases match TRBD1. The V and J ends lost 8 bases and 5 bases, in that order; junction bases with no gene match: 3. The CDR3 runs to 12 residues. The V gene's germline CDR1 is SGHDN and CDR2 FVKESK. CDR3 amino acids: CASGQGNYGYTF. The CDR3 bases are TGTGCCAGCGGACAGGGGAATTATGGCTACACCTTC.

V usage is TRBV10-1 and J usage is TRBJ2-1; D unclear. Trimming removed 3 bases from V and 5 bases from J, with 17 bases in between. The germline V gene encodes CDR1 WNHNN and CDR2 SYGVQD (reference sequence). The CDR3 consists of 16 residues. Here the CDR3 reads CASSDPRARSDNEQFF. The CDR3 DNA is TGCGCCAGCAGTGACCCCCGTGCCCGGTCCGACAATGAGCAGTTCTTC.

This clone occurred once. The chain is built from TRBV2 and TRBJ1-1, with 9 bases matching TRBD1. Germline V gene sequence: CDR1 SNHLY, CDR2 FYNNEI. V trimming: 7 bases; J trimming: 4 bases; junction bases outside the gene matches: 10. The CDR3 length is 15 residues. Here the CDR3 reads CASTPGQGAFTEAFF. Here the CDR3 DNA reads TGTGCCAGCACCCCGGGACAGGGCGCCTTCACTGAAGCTTTCTTT.

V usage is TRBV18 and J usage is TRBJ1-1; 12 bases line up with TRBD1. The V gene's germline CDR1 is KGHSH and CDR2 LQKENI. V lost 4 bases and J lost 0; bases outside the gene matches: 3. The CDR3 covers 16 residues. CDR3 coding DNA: TGTGCCAGCTCACTGGGACAGGGGGCAGTGAACACTGAAGCTTTCTTT. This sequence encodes CASSLGQGAVNTEAFF.

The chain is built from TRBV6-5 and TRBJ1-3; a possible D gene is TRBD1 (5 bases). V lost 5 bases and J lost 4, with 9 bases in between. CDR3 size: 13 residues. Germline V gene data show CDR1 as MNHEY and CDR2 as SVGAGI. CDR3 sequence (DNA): TGTGCCAGCAGTCCAGGGTGGGGAAACACCATATATTTT. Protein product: CASSPGWGNTIYF.

The CDR3 DNA reads as TGTGCCAGTAGTTGGCGCAGCGGGAACGAGCAGTACTTC. Its protein is CASSWRSGNEQYF. The chain combines TRBV19 with TRBJ2-7; TRBD2 matches at 7 bases. The germline gives CDR1 LNHDA, CDR2 SQIVND (reference sequence). This CDR3 is built from 13 residues. Losses at the gene ends were 5 bases for V and 5 bases for J; bases not matched to a gene: 6.

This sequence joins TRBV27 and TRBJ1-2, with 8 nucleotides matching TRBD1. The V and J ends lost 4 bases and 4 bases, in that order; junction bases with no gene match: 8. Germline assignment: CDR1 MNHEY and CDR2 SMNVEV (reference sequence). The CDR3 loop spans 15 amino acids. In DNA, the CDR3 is TGTGCCAGCAGTTCGGGACAGGCGCTGATCTATGGCTACACCTTC. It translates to CASSSGQALIYGYTF.

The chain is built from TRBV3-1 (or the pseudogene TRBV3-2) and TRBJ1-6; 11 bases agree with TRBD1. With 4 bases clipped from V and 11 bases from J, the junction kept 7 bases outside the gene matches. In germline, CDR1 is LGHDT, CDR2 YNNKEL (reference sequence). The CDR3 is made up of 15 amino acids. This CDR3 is CASSPTGDRGTPLHF. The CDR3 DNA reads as TGTGCCAGCAGCCCAACGGGGGACAGGGGGACACCCCTCCACTTT.

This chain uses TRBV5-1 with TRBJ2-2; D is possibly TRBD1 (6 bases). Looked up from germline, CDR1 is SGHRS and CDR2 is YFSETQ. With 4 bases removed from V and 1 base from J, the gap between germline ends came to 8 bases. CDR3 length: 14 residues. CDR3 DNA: TGCGCCAGCAGCGGGGGACAGAACACCGGGGAGCTGTTTTTT. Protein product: CASSGGQNTGELFF.

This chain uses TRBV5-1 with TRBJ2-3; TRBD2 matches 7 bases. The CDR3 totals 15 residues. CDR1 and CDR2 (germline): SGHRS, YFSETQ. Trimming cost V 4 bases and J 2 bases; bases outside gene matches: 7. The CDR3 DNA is TGCGCCAGCAGCAGACAAAGCGGGAACACAGATACGCAGTATTTT. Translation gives CASSRQSGNTDTQYF.

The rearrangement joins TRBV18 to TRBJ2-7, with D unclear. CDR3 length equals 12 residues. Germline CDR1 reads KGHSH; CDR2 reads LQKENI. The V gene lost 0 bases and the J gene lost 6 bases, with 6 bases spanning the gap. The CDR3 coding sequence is TGTGCCAGCTCACCACCTATGTCCGAGCAGTACTTC. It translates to CASSPPMSEQYF.

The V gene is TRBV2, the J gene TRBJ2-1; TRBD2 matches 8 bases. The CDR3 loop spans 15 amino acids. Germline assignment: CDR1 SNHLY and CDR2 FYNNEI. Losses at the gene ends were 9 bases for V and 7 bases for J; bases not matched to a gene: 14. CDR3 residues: CARGSTGGGLNEQFF. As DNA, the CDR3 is TGTGCCAGAGGGTCCACGGGAGGGGGTTTGAATGAGCAGTTCTTC. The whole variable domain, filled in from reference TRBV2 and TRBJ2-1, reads EPEVTQTPSHQVTQMGQEVILRCVPISNHLYFYWYRQILGQKVEFLVSFYNNEISEKSEIFDDQFSVERPDGSNFTLKIRSTKLEDSAMYFCARGSTGGGLNEQFFGPGTRLTVL.

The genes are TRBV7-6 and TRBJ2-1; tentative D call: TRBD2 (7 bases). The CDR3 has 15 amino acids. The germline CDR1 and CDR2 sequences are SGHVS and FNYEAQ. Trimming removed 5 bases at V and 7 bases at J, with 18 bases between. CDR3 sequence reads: CASSGGAVGANEQFF. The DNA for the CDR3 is TGTGCCAGCAGCGGGGGGGCCGTGGGGGCAAATGAGCAGTTCTTC.